This T cell receptor (beta chain) was documented in a study of blood T cells in healthy people across ages. Total RNA was extracted at no less than 6 micrograms per sample. The use of a sample-barcoded 5' primer and a J-beta primer mix characterized a second PCR of roughly 6 to 11 cycles. TCRdb redid the calling of the 5' RACE reads with MiXCR, one entry per CDR3 protein. Of 380,000 or so distinct CDR3 sequences in the sample, about half are singletons; the top ten hold under 60%. V was trimmed by 5 bases and J by 1 base, leaving 11 bases between them. The germline V gene encodes CDR1 LNHDA and CDR2 SQIVND (reference sequence). The CDR3 has 14 residues.

The origin of this receptor is a man in his 60s in good health. Input material: blood. V and J are TRBV19 and TRBJ1-1; D might be TRBD1 (6 bases). The CDR3 sequence is CASSLNRANTEAFF. Written as DNA, the CDR3 is TGTGCCAGTAGTTTGAACAGGGCGAACACTGAAGCTTTCTTT.